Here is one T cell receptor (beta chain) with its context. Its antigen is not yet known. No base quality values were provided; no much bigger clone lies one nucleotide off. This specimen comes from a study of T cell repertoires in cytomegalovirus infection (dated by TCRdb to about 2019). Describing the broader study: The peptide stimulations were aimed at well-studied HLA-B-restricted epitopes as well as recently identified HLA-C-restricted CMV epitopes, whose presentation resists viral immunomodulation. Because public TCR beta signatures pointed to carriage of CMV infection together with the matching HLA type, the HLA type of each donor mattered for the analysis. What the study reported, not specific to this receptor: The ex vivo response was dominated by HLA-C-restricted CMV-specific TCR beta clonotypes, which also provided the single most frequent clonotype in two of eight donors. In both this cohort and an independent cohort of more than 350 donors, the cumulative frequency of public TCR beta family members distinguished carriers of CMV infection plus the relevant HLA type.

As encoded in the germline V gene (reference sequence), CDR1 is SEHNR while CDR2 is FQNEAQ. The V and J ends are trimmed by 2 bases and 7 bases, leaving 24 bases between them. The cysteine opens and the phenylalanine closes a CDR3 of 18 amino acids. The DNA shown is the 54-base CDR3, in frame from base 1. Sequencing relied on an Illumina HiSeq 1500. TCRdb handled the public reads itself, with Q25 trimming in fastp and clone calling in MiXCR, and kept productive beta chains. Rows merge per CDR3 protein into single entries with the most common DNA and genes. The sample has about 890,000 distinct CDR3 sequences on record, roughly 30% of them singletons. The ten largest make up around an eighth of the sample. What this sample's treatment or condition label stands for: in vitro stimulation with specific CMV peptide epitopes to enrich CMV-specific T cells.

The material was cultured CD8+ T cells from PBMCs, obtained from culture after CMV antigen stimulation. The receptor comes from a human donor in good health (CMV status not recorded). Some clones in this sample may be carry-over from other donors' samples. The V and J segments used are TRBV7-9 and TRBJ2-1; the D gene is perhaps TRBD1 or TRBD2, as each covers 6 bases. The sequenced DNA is TGTGCCAGCAGCTTAAGGGGCTTAGTAGCGGAAAGGGGGAATGAGCAGTTCTTC. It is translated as CASSLRGLVAERGNEQFF.